This TCR beta chain was retrieved from a study of OX40 agonist ivuxolimab in advanced cancers. Trimming cost V 2 bases and J 1 base; bases outside gene matches: 5. There are 16 residues in the CDR3. CDR1 and CDR2 (germline): SGHNT, YENEEA. Some clones are missing from TCRdb's copy, which holds only in-frame ones; the method was immunoSEQ multiplex PCR. This table holds fewer than 90,000 clones, 80% to 90% found once. It was autoimmune disease history or systemic immunosuppression that excluded patients. The sequences come from CD4+ or CD8+ T cells sorted from blood, collected in a trial of the OX40 agonist ivuxolimab. The sequence was collected from an adult with an advanced solid tumor such as melanoma, head and neck, liver or kidney cancer. The chain uses TRBV11-3 and TRBJ2-1; 7 nucleotides agree with TRBD1. CDR3 sequence: CASSLRGLASYNEQFF. The CDR3, as DNA: TGTGCCAGCAGCTTAAGGGGGCTAGCTTCCTACAATGAGCAGTTCTTC.